A selection of T cell receptor beta chains follows, all from one sample in a study of T cell responses to AZD1222 COVID-19 vaccine. Profiled with immunoSEQ multiplex PCR; TCRdb holds only in-frame clones, not every one. The repertoire holds approximately 110,000 clones, with 80% to 90% as singletons. The sample consisted of peripheral blood, taken on day 0 of AZD1222 vaccination. The receptors were sampled from an adult in good health. Both conserved end residues are part of each CDR3. The order of the fields is V gene, J gene, CDR3 protein.

TRBV6-5	TRBJ2-1	CASSYRAGGQLNEQFF
TRBV4-1	TRBJ2-4	CASRYSGTGLAKNIQYF
TRBV6-5	TRBJ1-2	CASSQWDTNYGYTF
TRBV28	TRBJ1-5	CASSLSQSSQPQHF
TRBV28	TRBJ1-6	CASSPPRGSNNNSPLHF
TRBV30	TRBJ2-2	CAFRGHTGELFF
TRBV6-6	TRBJ1-1	CASSYHTEAFF
TRBV28	TRBJ2-7	CASHRLGVSYEQYF
TRBV28	TRBJ1-3	CASSLAGRGNTIYF
TRBV15	TRBJ1-1	CATSSLRVKGTEAFF